The 23 T cell receptor beta chains given below trace back to one sample, sequenced in a study of cytomegalovirus exposure and HLA in healthy donors. Primers for the PCR totalled 60 Vbeta and 13 Jbeta. Clones were read by immunoSEQ multiplex PCR, and TCRdb kept only the in-frame ones, dropping some. The sample includes under 250,000 clones, about 78% seen only once; the top ten take around 3.9%. The source material was PBMCs. These TCRs come from a male donor in good health and CMV-seronegative.

The V gene is TRBV6-6, the J gene TRBJ1-5; no firm D call. Germline V lookup: CDR1 MNHNY, CDR2 SVGAGI (reference sequence). V lost 4 bases and J 1 base, leaving 5 bases between the germline ends. CDR3 length equals 13 residues. The CDR3 DNA is TGTGCCAGCAGTTTTAGAAGCAATCAGCCCCAGCATTTT. Translated, it gives CASSFRSNQPQHF.

This chain connects TRBV5-1 to TRBJ2-7; maybe TRBD2 (6 bases). Germline V lookup: CDR1 SGHRS, CDR2 YFSETQ. Trimming cost V 0 bases and J 2 bases, with 12 bases left between them. The CDR3 runs 15 residues. This CDR3 reads CASSLVGSGTYEQYF. CDR3 sequence (DNA): TGCGCCAGCAGCTTGGTAGGTAGCGGTACCTACGAGCAGTACTTC.

The chain carries TRBV7-2 and TRBJ2-1, with 10 positions matching TRBD2. After removal of 5 bases from V and 8 bases from J, the junction contained 6 bases not matched to a gene. The CDR3 totals 14 residues. The V gene's germline CDR1 is SGHTA and CDR2 FQGNSA. The CDR3 nucleotides read TGTGCCAGCAGCACCCGGACTAGCGGCTATGAGCAGTTCTTC. Translated, it gives CASSTRTSGYEQFF.

This clone was counted once. The chain is built from TRBV11-2 and TRBJ2-3, with 9 bases aligning to TRBD1. Losses at the gene ends were 1 base for V and 3 bases for J; bases not matched to a gene: 5. The germline V gene encodes CDR1 SGHAT and CDR2 FQNNGV. This CDR3 is built from 16 residues. The DNA for the CDR3 is TGTGCCAGCAGCTTAGGAACAGGGGGCGAGACAGATACGCAGTATTTT. It translates to CASSLGTGGETDTQYF.

The V call is TRBV9, the J call TRBJ2-3, with D tentatively TRBD2 (5 bases). The V gene lost 4 bases and the J gene lost 3 bases, with 18 bases spanning the gap. In germline, CDR1 is SGDLS, CDR2 YYNGEE. The CDR3 totals 16 residues. CDR3 nucleotides: TGTGCCAGCAGCCATCCCCCCCGGGGTTGGACAGATACGCAGTATTTT. Translated, it gives CASSHPPRGWTDTQYF.

The chain combines TRBV27 with TRBJ2-3, with D perhaps matching TRBD2 (5 bases). Trimming cost V 5 bases and J 4 bases, with 13 bases left between them. The CDR3 extends over 14 amino acids. Germline V gene sequence: CDR1 MNHEY, CDR2 SMNVEV (reference sequence). This CDR3 is CASSPGSGADTQYF. The CDR3 DNA is TGTGCCAGCAGTCCGGGGTCTGGCGCAGATACGCAGTATTTT.

This clone was seen only a few times. The CDR3 DNA is TGCGCCAGCAGCTTGGCAGGGGCTGGGGCCAACGTCCTGACTTTC. Its protein product is CASSLAGAGANVLTF. The chain employs TRBV5-1 and TRBJ2-6; D possibly corresponds to TRBD1 (6 bases). V lost 0 bases and J 2 bases, leaving 6 bases between the germline ends. Germline V lookup: CDR1 SGHRS, CDR2 YFSETQ. The CDR3 consists of 15 residues. The entire variable domain, with the rest obtained from reference TRBV5-1 and TRBJ2-6, is as follows: KAGVTQTPRYLIKTRGQQVTLSCSPISGHRSVSWYQQTPGQGLQFLFEYFSETQRNKGNFPGRFSGRQFSNSRSEMNVSTLELGDSALYLCASSLAGAGANVLTFGAGSRLTVL.

This chain joins TRBV5-1 and TRBJ2-3; TRBD2 agrees at 8 bases. The CDR3 is made up of 16 amino acids. Germline values: CDR1 SGHRS, CDR2 YFSETQ. Unmatched junction bases numbered 5, after V lost 0 bases and J lost 2 bases. This CDR3 reads CASSLGTSPNTDTQYF. In nucleotides, the CDR3 is TGCGCCAGCAGCTTGGGGACTAGCCCAAACACAGATACGCAGTATTTT.

The V gene is TRBV4-2, the J gene TRBJ1-2, with D tentatively TRBD1 (6 bases). Germline V lookup: CDR1 LGHNA, CDR2 YNFKEQ. The CDR3 spans 18 residues. Trimming cost V 0 bases and J 2 bases, with 19 bases left between them. CDR3 amino acids: CASSQDGGGSRGNYGYTF. The CDR3 DNA reads as TGTGCCAGCAGCCAAGATGGGGGGGGGAGCAGGGGAAACTATGGCTACACCTTC.

In DNA form, the CDR3 reads TGTGCCAGCAGACCACCGGGACTAGCGGGAGGGCTAGGTGGGGAGCTGTTTTTT. This gives the protein CASRPPGLAGGLGGELFF. The chain is built from TRBV25-1 and TRBJ2-2; 16 nucleotides match TRBD2. Germline lookup yields CDR1 MGHDK and CDR2 SYGVNS. CDR3 length: 18 residues. Losses at the gene ends were 6 bases for V and 8 bases for J; bases not matched to a gene: 12.

The gene calls are TRBV28 and TRBJ1-2; TRBD1 matches 11 bases. In germline, CDR1 is MDHEN, CDR2 SYDVKM. The length of the CDR3 is 14 residues. V shed 7 bases and J 4 bases; nucleotides not matched to a gene: 5. DNA for the CDR3: TGTGCCAGCATTGCCGGGACAGGGGGCTATGGCTACACCTTC. It specifies CASIAGTGGYGYTF.

In this sample, this clone turned up a few times. The chain is built from TRBV9 and TRBJ2-2; 7 bases line up with TRBD2. This CDR3 has 14 residues. The germline CDR1 and CDR2 sequences are SGDLS and YYNGEE. V shed 0 bases and J 7 bases; nucleotides not matched to a gene: 3. This CDR3 reads CASSVGDYVGELFF. The CDR3 DNA follows: TGTGCCAGCAGCGTAGGGGACTACGTCGGGGAGCTGTTTTTT.

The V call is TRBV9, the J call TRBJ1-1; D remains ambiguous. The CDR3 has 15 residues. Trimming shortened V by 3 bases and J by 6 bases, and 18 bases separated the two germline ends. Germline assignment: CDR1 SGDLS and CDR2 YYNGEE. This CDR3 is CASSAGPRESAEAFF. CDR3 nucleotide sequence: TGTGCCAGCAGCGCCGGACCCCGGGAATCTGCTGAAGCTTTCTTT.

The chain couples TRBV28 to TRBJ1-3; 7 positions agree with TRBD1. Trimming at V came to 5 bases and at J to 2 bases, leaving 9 bases not matched to a gene. The CDR3 runs to 16 residues. CDR1 is MDHEN, CDR2 SYDVKM, per germline. CDR3 region: CASSRIRQGPGNTIYF. The CDR3 nucleotides read TGTGCCAGCAGTAGAATACGACAGGGACCTGGAAACACCATATATTTT. Filled out from reference TRBV28 and TRBJ1-3, the complete variable domain reads DVKVTQSSRYLVKRTGEKVFLECVQDMDHENMFWYRQDPGLGLRLIYFSYDVKMKEKGDIPEGYSVSREKKERFSLILESASTNQTSMYLCASSRIRQGPGNTIYFGEGSWLTVV.

The gene calls are TRBV6-5 and TRBJ2-5; maybe TRBD1 (6 bases). Near its end, the DNA agrees better with TRBJ2-7, so the J call may be wrong. The CDR3 totals 15 residues. Germline CDR1 and CDR2: MNHEY and SVGAGI. CDR3 in DNA: TGTGCCAGCAGTTACTCGACGGCCAGGGGTTACGAGCAGTACTTC. It specifies CASSYSTARGYEQYF.

In its sample, this clone was seen a few times. This chain joins TRBV4-1 and TRBJ2-6; the match to TRBD1 covers 8 bases. Per the germline V gene, CDR1 is MGHRA and CDR2 is YSYEKL. The junction had 5 bases not matched to a gene; V was cut back by 0 bases and J by 7 bases. The CDR3 loop spans 16 amino acids. The CDR3 DNA sequence: TGCGCCAGCAGCCAAGAGAGGCAGGGGGCAGCCAACGTCCTGACTTTC. Residues: CASSQERQGAANVLTF.

The count of this clone is one. The chain links TRBV20-1 to TRBJ2-3; 9 bases match TRBD1. CDR1 and CDR2 from the germline V gene are DFQATT and SNEGSKA (reference sequence). V lost 6 bases and J lost 6; bases outside the gene matches: 1. This CDR3 has 11 amino acids. The CDR3 region is CSAGQGDTQYF. As DNA, the CDR3 is TGCAGTGCAGGACAGGGGGATACGCAGTATTTT.

V and J are TRBV11-3 and TRBJ2-3, with 13 bases identical to TRBD2. Germline lookup yields CDR1 SGHNT and CDR2 YENEEA. V shed 5 bases and J 3 bases; nucleotides not matched to a gene: 5. This CDR3 has 16 residues. The CDR3 protein is CASSLGTSGKTDTQYF. CDR3 in DNA: TGTGCCAGCAGCCTCGGGACTAGCGGGAAAACAGATACGCAGTATTTT.

The sample holds a few counts of this clone. The rearrangement joins TRBV6-1 to TRBJ1-2, with D possibly being TRBD1 (5 bases). Deletions cut 6 bases from V and 6 bases from J, with 14 bases between. Looked up from germline, CDR1 is MNHNS and CDR2 is SASEGT. CDR3 size: 13 residues. The CDR3 nucleotides are TGTGCCAGCAGATATGACAGTGTCGATGGCTACACCTTC. It yields the protein CASRYDSVDGYTF.

The rearrangement links TRBV2 to TRBJ2-5; possibly TRBD2 for D (5 bases). The V and J ends lost 6 bases and 7 bases respectively, with 15 bases between them. The germline V gene encodes CDR1 SNHLY and CDR2 FYNNEI. This CDR3 contains 13 residues. CDR3 in amino acids: CASRESPAGTQYF. For the CDR3, the DNA is TGTGCCAGCAGGGAGTCCCCCGCGGGGACCCAGTACTTC. The variable domain in full, completed from reference TRBV2 and TRBJ2-5, reads EPEVTQTPSHQVTQMGQEVILRCVPISNHLYFYWYRQILGQKVEFLVSFYNNEISEKSEIFDDQFSVERPDGSNFTLKIRSTKLEDSAMYFCASRESPAGTQYFGPGTRLLVL.

The genes are TRBV4-1 and TRBJ1-1, with a tentative D call TRBD1 (5 bases). The CDR3 sequence is 13 residues long. Trimming cost V 4 bases and J 4 bases, with 10 bases left between them. Germline V gene sequence: CDR1 MGHRA, CDR2 YSYEKL. The CDR3 region is CASSPHGGTEAFF. CDR3 sequence (DNA): TGCGCCAGCAGCCCCCACGGGGGCACTGAAGCTTTCTTT.

The chain combines TRBV5-1 with TRBJ1-4, with D possibly being TRBD1 (6 bases). Per the germline V gene, CDR1 is SGHRS and CDR2 is YFSETQ. The CDR3 has 16 residues. The V end was cut by 0 bases, the J end by 7 bases, with 16 bases between. CDR3: CASSLEGGGLVEKLFF. As DNA, the CDR3 is TGCGCCAGCAGCTTGGAGGGGGGGGGTCTTGTTGAAAAACTGTTTTTT.

The chain has TRBV2 and TRBJ2-7; weak D call: TRBD1 (6 bases). The length of the CDR3 is 13 residues. CDR1 and CDR2 (germline): SNHLY, FYNNEI. V gave up 6 bases and J gave up 9 bases, with 18 bases separating them. The CDR3 loop reads CASSREQGTTQYF. The CDR3 nucleotides are TGTGCCAGCAGCCGAGAACAGGGAACAACGCAGTACTTC.